Listed here are 9 T cell receptor beta chains from one sample, sequenced in a study of blood T cell repertoires in COVID-19. Method: immunoSEQ multiplex PCR; TCRdb's copy keeps in-frame clones and lacks some. This sample has around 300,000 clones, with roughly 86% found just once. Sequencing used PBMCs or T cells enriched from blood (not recorded which). The receptors stem from a woman aged 60 to 75 who had recovered from COVID-19.

The chain employs TRBV30 and TRBJ2-2; 8 positions match TRBD2. Germline V gene data show CDR1 as GTSNPN and CDR2 as SVGIG (reference sequence). J gave up 4 bases and V 4 bases, and 5 bases lay outside the gene matches. The CDR3 sequence is 14 residues long. The chain's CDR3 is CAWKIAGGTGELFF. The CDR3 DNA follows: TGTGCCTGGAAAATCGCGGGAGGCACCGGGGAGCTGTTTTTT. The full variable domain, in which reference TRBV30 and TRBJ2-2 provide the parts outside the CDR3, is SQTIHQWPATLVQPVGSPLSLECTVEGTSNPNLYWYRQAAGRGLQLLFYSVGIGQISSEVPQNLSASRPQDRQFILSSKKLLLSDSGFYLCAWKIAGGTGELFFGEGSRLTVL.

This clone is a singleton in its sample. The chain joins TRBV5-1 to TRBJ2-7, with unresolved D. The V end was cut by 3 bases, the J end by 6 bases, with 7 bases between. The CDR3 runs 11 residues. Germline V CDR1 and CDR2: SGHRS, YFSETQ. The CDR3 coding sequence is TGCGCCAGCAGCTACCGGTCCGAGCAGTACTTC. It is translated as CASSYRSEQYF. Variable domain in full (rest from reference TRBV5-1 and TRBJ2-7): KAGVTQTPRYLIKTRGQQVTLSCSPISGHRSVSWYQQTPGQGLQFLFEYFSETQRNKGNFPGRFSGRQFSNSRSEMNVSTLELGDSALYLCASSYRSEQYFGPGTRLTVT.

J is TRBJ2-3 and V is TRBV6-5; 8 bases match TRBD1. The CDR3 extends over 16 amino acids. Losses at the gene ends were 2 bases for V and 0 bases for J; bases not matched to a gene: 4. Germline V gives CDR1 MNHEY, CDR2 SVGAGI. CDR3 DNA sequence: TGTGCCAGCAGTTACACGGACAGGGCTAGCACAGATACGCAGTATTTT. Amino acids: CASSYTDRASTDTQYF.

The rearrangement uses TRBV2 and TRBJ2-3; 7 bases match TRBD2. V lost 9 bases, J lost 0 bases, and 9 bases stayed unmatched. CDR1 is SNHLY and CDR2 is FYNNEI in the germline V gene. The CDR3 sequence is 15 residues long. The CDR3, as DNA: TGTGCCAGTAAGGGAGGGCCCCGTAGCACAGATACGCAGTATTTT. It specifies CASKGGPRSTDTQYF.

For the CDR3, the DNA is TGTGCCAGCAGTTTAAGGAGGGGGGGGGAAAAACTGTTTTTT. Its protein is CASSLRRGGEKLFF. The rearrangement joins TRBV28 to TRBJ1-4; D may be TRBD1 (6 bases). CDR3 size: 14 residues. Germline CDR1 is MDHEN and CDR2 is SYDVKM. V lost 2 bases and J 8 bases, leaving 12 bases between the germline ends. The variable domain in full, completed from reference TRBV28 and TRBJ1-4, reads DVKVTQSSRYLVKRTGEKVFLECVQDMDHENMFWYRQDPGLGLRLIYFSYDVKMKEKGDIPEGYSVSREKKERFSLILESASTNQTSMYLCASSLRRGGEKLFFGSGTQLSVL.

This rearrangement joins TRBV5-1 to TRBJ1-4; 11 bases fit TRBD1. J was trimmed by 2 bases and V by 5 bases; bases with no gene match: 2. This CDR3 is built from 15 residues. Germline V gene lookup returns CDR1 SGHRS and CDR2 YFSETQ. The CDR3 nucleotides read TGCGCCAGCAGTGGACAGGGGGCGACTAATGAAAAACTGTTTTTT. This sequence encodes CASSGQGATNEKLFF.

The chain couples TRBV5-1 to TRBJ2-2; no firm D call. V was clipped by 4 bases and J by 0 bases, with 13 bases between them. CDR1 and CDR2 from the germline V gene are SGHRS and YFSETQ. The CDR3 spans 16 residues. CDR3 in DNA: TGCGCCAGCAGCACCCTTAGAGGCCCGAACACCGGGGAGCTGTTTTTT. It is translated as CASSTLRGPNTGELFF.

V gene TRBV7-9 combines with J gene TRBJ2-4; perhaps TRBD1 as D (6 bases). The V end was cut by 3 bases, the J end by 6 bases, with 9 bases between. The CDR3 extends over 13 amino acids. Germline V CDR1 and CDR2: SEHNR, FQNEAQ (reference sequence). CDR3 coding DNA: TGTGCCAGCAGCTTCGGCAGGGGAAACATTCAGTACTTC. As protein: CASSFGRGNIQYF.

The V and J genes are TRBV28 and TRBJ1-4, with D tentatively TRBD1 (5 bases). The CDR3 covers 15 residues. The V gene lost 4 bases and the J gene lost 5 bases, with 14 bases spanning the gap. Per the germline V gene, CDR1 is MDHEN and CDR2 is SYDVKM. CDR3 region: CASSSLGRDNEKLFF. CDR3 sequence (DNA): TGTGCCAGCAGTTCCCTGGGGAGGGACAATGAAAAACTGTTTTTT.